The rows below give T cell receptor beta chains drawn from one sample of a study of beta chain features in type 1 diabetes. Data came from immunoSEQ multiplex PCR; TCRdb stores just in-frame clones and leaves some out. The table records a few hundred thousand clones, more than 11% of them present only once. The source material was naive CD4+ T cells from blood. The receptors were gathered from a man aged 25 to 45 in good health. The CDR3 runs from the conserved cysteine through the conserved F or W. Each record gives: CDR3 length, V gene, J gene, D gene, clone size, CDR3 DNA, CDR3 protein. The D gene is left open where the match is weak. Not every row has a clone size; where given, it reads once, few, many or a size class.

length: 13
V: TRBV10-3
J: TRBJ2-1
D: TRBD1
size: few
DNA: TGTGCCATAAAGCCGGGACAGGGCAATGAGCAGTTCTTC
CDR3: CAIKPGQGNEQFF

length: 15
V: TRBV5-1
J: TRBJ2-7
D: TRBD2
size: few
DNA: TGCGCCAGCAGCTTGTCGGGGGGAATGGTCTACGAGCAGTACTTC
CDR3: CASSLSGGMVYEQYF

length: 16
V: TRBV5-1
J: TRBJ2-1
D: TRBD1
size: -
DNA: TGCGCCAGCAGCTTGGATGGACAGGGGGTTCCCAATGAGCAGTTCTTC
CDR3: CASSLDGQGVPNEQFF

length: 17
V: TRBV9
J: TRBJ2-1
D: TRBD2
size: few
DNA: TGTGCCAGCAGCGTAGAGGAGGGACTAGCTAGATACAATGAGCAGTTCTTC
CDR3: CASSVEEGLARYNEQFF

length: 17
V: TRBV4-3
J: TRBJ2-3
D: TRBD2
size: few
DNA: TGCGCCAGCAGCCAATTTAGCGGGGGGGCCAGAAGCGATACGCAGTATTTT
CDR3: CASSQFSGGARSDTQYF

length: 16
V: TRBV15
J: TRBJ2-6
D: -
size: -
DNA: TGTGCCACCAGCATATCAGGGTGGACTGGGGCCAACGTCCTGACTTTC
CDR3: CATSISGWTGANVLTF

length: 13
V: TRBV19
J: TRBJ1-5
D: -
size: -
DNA: TGTGCCAGTAGTTTTGACTGGGGTCAGCCCCAGCATTTT
CDR3: CASSFDWGQPQHF

length: 14
V: TRBV4-3
J: TRBJ2-5
D: -
size: -
DNA: TGCGCCAGCAGCCAAGACAGGGCGGGGGAGACCCAGTACTTC
CDR3: CASSQDRAGETQYF

length: 13
V: TRBV30
J: TRBJ1-2
D: -
size: few
DNA: TGTGCCTGCAACAGGGATCGGAACTATGGCTACACCTTC
CDR3: CACNRDRNYGYTF

length: 12
V: TRBV9
J: TRBJ2-7
D: -
size: few
DNA: TGTGCCAGCAGCGTAGACCCCTACGAGCAGTACTTC
CDR3: CASSVDPYEQYF

length: 15
V: TRBV7-6
J: TRBJ1-2
D: TRBD1
size: -
DNA: TGTGCCAGCAGCTTAACCACTGACAGGGCCTATGGCTACACCTTC
CDR3: CASSLTTDRAYGYTF

length: 14
V: TRBV5-6
J: TRBJ1-5
D: -
size: few
DNA: TGTGCCAGCAGCTTGACAGGGAGGCGTCAGCCCCAGCATTTT
CDR3: CASSLTGRRQPQHF

length: 18
V: TRBV5-1
J: TRBJ2-1
D: TRBD2
size: -
DNA: TGCGCCAGCAGCTTGGCCAGCGGGAGGGCCTATAGGTCGAATGAGCAGTTCTTC
CDR3: CASSLASGRAYRSNEQFF

length: 11
V: TRBV29-1
J: TRBJ2-7
D: -
size: -
DNA: TGCAGCGTTGTGGGAGCCTACGAGCAGTACTTC
CDR3: CSVVGAYEQYF

length: 15
V: TRBV5-1
J: TRBJ2-7
D: TRBD1
size: -
DNA: TGCGCCAGCAGCTTGGTACAGGGGTTGTTCTACGAGCAGTACTTC
CDR3: CASSLVQGLFYEQYF

length: 16
V: TRBV25-1
J: TRBJ2-3
D: -
size: few
DNA: TGTGCCAGCAGTGAGATTGGGTCAACAGGATCAGATACGCAGTATTTT
CDR3: CASSEIGSTGSDTQYF

length: 14
V: TRBV29-1
J: TRBJ2-3
D: -
size: few
DNA: TGCAGCGTACCCAAGCCAGGGGCCACAGATACGCAGTATTTT
CDR3: CSVPKPGATDTQYF

length: 14
V: TRBV30
J: TRBJ2-1
D: TRBD1
size: few
DNA: TGTGCCTGGACGTCGGACAGGGTATATGATGAGCAGTTCTTC
CDR3: CAWTSDRVYDEQFF

length: 16
V: TRBV30
J: TRBJ1-5
D: TRBD1
size: few
DNA: TGTGCCTATAGGACAGGGGGCGAGAGAGGCGGGCAGCCCCAGCATTTT
CDR3: CAYRTGGERGGQPQHF

length: 14
V: TRBV4-1
J: TRBJ2-7
D: -
size: -
DNA: TGCGCCAGCAGCCTTCACCCTTCGGCCTACGAGCAGTACTTC
CDR3: CASSLHPSAYEQYF

length: 15
V: TRBV7-2
J: TRBJ2-3
D: -
size: few
DNA: TGTGCCAGCATCCCCAGGGGGACTAAAACAGATACGCAGTATTTT
CDR3: CASIPRGTKTDTQYF

length: 17
V: TRBV7-2
J: TRBJ2-5
D: TRBD2
size: few
DNA: TGTGCCAGCAGCGCACTAGCGGGGGTTATCCCTCAGGAGACCCAGTACTTC
CDR3: CASSALAGVIPQETQYF

length: 14
V: TRBV25-1
J: TRBJ1-2
D: -
size: -
DNA: TGTGCCAGCAGTGATCTCGTGGGAATGTATGGCTACACCTTC
CDR3: CASSDLVGMYGYTF

length: 17
V: TRBV29-1
J: TRBJ1-5
D: -
size: -
DNA: TGCAGCGCTGCAGCTTACAGGGAGGTGGCGAGCAATCAGCCCCAGCATTTT
CDR3: CSAAAYREVASNQPQHF

length: 17
V: TRBV9
J: TRBJ2-5
D: TRBD2
size: -
DNA: TGTGCCAGCAGCGCGGGCTTGCTGCTAGCGGGGTCTGAGACCCAGTACTTC
CDR3: CASSAGLLLAGSETQYF

length: 12
V: TRBV6-6
J: TRBJ1-4
D: -
size: -
DNA: TGTGCCAGCCTGGGTACAGTTGAAAAACTGTTTTTT
CDR3: CASLGTVEKLFF

length: 18
V: TRBV4-1
J: TRBJ1-1
D: -
size: few
DNA: TGCGCCAGCAGCGTTGGTTCTAGGCAGGGGTTGATGAACACTGAAGCTTTCTTT
CDR3: CASSVGSRQGLMNTEAFF

length: 18
V: TRBV7-9
J: TRBJ2-1
D: TRBD2
size: -
DNA: TGTGCCAGCAGCTTAGGTGACCACGTCGCGGGAGGGTACAATGAGCAGTTCTTC
CDR3: CASSLGDHVAGGYNEQFF

length: 13
V: TRBV7-3
J: TRBJ2-5
D: -
size: few
DNA: TGTGCCAGCAGCCCATCCCAAGGAGAGACCCAGTACTTC
CDR3: CASSPSQGETQYF

length: 18
V: TRBV7-8
J: TRBJ2-3
D: TRBD2
size: few
DNA: TGTGCCATAACCGCGAAAGGGACTAGCGGGGGGAGGGCAGATACGCAGTATTTT
CDR3: CAITAKGTSGGRADTQYF

length: 16
V: TRBV5-4
J: TRBJ2-1
D: -
size: -
DNA: TGTGCCAGCAGCTCGTCCGGTGGAGGGAGCAACAATGAGCAGTTCTTC
CDR3: CASSSSGGGSNNEQFF

length: 14
V: TRBV5-1
J: TRBJ2-3
D: -
size: -
DNA: TGCGCCAGCAGCCCCCTGACTGGCACAGATACGCAGTATTTT
CDR3: CASSPLTGTDTQYF

length: 14
V: TRBV9
J: TRBJ2-1
D: TRBD1
size: -
DNA: TGTGCCAGCAGCGTGGACAGGGCCCCACGTGAGCAGTTCTTC
CDR3: CASSVDRAPREQFF

length: 15
V: TRBV6-5
J: TRBJ2-2
D: -
size: few
DNA: TGTGCCAGCACACAGACCGGGGGCGTGTTCGGGGAGCTGTTTTTT
CDR3: CASTQTGGVFGELFF

length: 14
V: TRBV4-2
J: TRBJ1-1
D: TRBD1
size: few
DNA: TGTGCCAGCAGCCAAGACACAGGGGCCACTGAAGCTTTCTTT
CDR3: CASSQDTGATEAFF

length: 11
V: TRBV20-1
J: TRBJ2-5
D: -
size: few
DNA: TGCAGTGTAGCGTCCAAAGAGACCCAGTACTTC
CDR3: CSVASKETQYF

length: 16
V: TRBV14
J: TRBJ2-1
D: TRBD2
size: few
DNA: TGTGCCAGCAGCCGGATGACTAGCGGGGCCTACAATGAGCAGTTCTTC
CDR3: CASSRMTSGAYNEQFF

length: 15
V: TRBV15
J: TRBJ2-7
D: TRBD2
size: -
DNA: TGTGCCACCAGCCGGGGACTAGCGGGCTCCTACGAGCAGTACTTC
CDR3: CATSRGLAGSYEQYF

length: 13
V: TRBV11-3
J: TRBJ1-4
D: -
size: -
DNA: TGTGCCACTGCGCGGGCAACTAATGAAAAACTGTTTTTT
CDR3: CATARATNEKLFF

length: 15
V: TRBV18
J: TRBJ2-1
D: -
size: -
DNA: TGTGCCAGCTCACCCAACGTACAGGGTAGGAATGAGCAGTTCTTC
CDR3: CASSPNVQGRNEQFF

length: 12
V: TRBV6-5
J: TRBJ2-3
D: -
size: -
DNA: TGTGCCAGCAGTTACAGTGGGGGTACGCAGTATTTT
CDR3: CASSYSGGTQYF

length: 14
V: TRBV2
J: TRBJ2-2
D: -
size: -
DNA: TGTGCCAGCAGTGAAGATGGGGTAACCGGGGAGCTGTTTTTT
CDR3: CASSEDGVTGELFF

length: 13
V: TRBV19
J: TRBJ1-5
D: -
size: -
DNA: TGTGCCAGTAGCCGGGACAACAATCAGCCCCAGCATTTT
CDR3: CASSRDNNQPQHF

length: 14
V: TRBV5-1
J: TRBJ1-2
D: -
size: -
DNA: TGCGCCAGCAGCTTGGAAGGGGTTAACTATGGCTACACCTTC
CDR3: CASSLEGVNYGYTF

length: 13
V: TRBV2
J: TRBJ2-6
D: -
size: few
DNA: TGTGCCAGCAAGGGAGCTGGGGCCAACGTCCTGACTTTC
CDR3: CASKGAGANVLTF